The next 14 T cell receptor beta chains were all read from a single sample in a study of CD8 T cells in ankylosing spondylitis (TCRdb year 2017). Library method: 5' RACE. TCRdb records Illumina HiSeq 2500 as the sequencer. TCRdb cleaned the public reads at Q25 with fastp, built clones with MiXCR and kept in-frame beta chains. Rows are combined by CDR3 protein, so each entry shows the most common genes and DNA. The table for this sample lists about 220,000 distinct CDR3 sequences; 10% to 13% of them were counted only once. The top ten clonotypes cover 21% of the sample. The sample comprised blood, either unsorted or a sorted T cell fraction (not recorded which). Receptors originate from a male donor with ankylosing spondylitis or in good health (not recorded which).

At least ten counts were recorded for this clonotype. The chain carries TRBV24-1 and TRBJ1-5; possibly TRBD1 for D (5 bases). The CDR3 is 16 amino acids. Looked up from germline, CDR1 is KGHDR and CDR2 is SFDVKD. Trimming took 4 bases from V and 3 from J, leaving 15 bases between them. The CDR3 nucleotides are TGTGCCACCAGTGACCGGAGCTGGGGGATCAATCAGCCCCAGCATTTT. Its protein is CATSDRSWGINQPQHF.

Note on this clonotype: With a much larger clone just one base away, this may be a read error. This rearrangement joins TRBV14 to TRBJ1-2; no definite D call. The CDR3 runs to 12 residues. CDR1 and CDR2 from the germline V gene are SGHDN and FVKESK. CDR3 sequence reads: CASSLVNYGDTF. In nucleotides, the CDR3 is TGTGCCAGCAGCCTAGTCAACTATGGCGACACCTTC.

This clonotype was counted many times. This chain uses TRBV20-1 with TRBJ2-2; D gene ambiguous. Germline V gives CDR1 DFQATT, CDR2 SNEGSKA (reference sequence). This CDR3 comprises 13 residues. V was cut by 3 bases and J by 1 base, with 6 bases left in between. The CDR3 region is CSASGLNTGELFF. CDR3 nucleotide sequence: TGCAGTGCTAGCGGGCTGAACACCGGGGAGCTGTTTTTT.

The sample holds many counts of this clonotype. This chain joins TRBV5-1 and TRBJ1-2; D is ambiguous. CDR1 and CDR2 (germline): SGHRS, YFSETQ. The germline V and J ends were trimmed by 0 bases and 4 bases, with 7 bases remaining between them. CDR3 length: 13 amino acids. CDR3 in DNA: TGCGCCAGCAGCTTGGCAGGTAGCTATGGCTACACCTTC. It encodes CASSLAGSYGYTF. The full variable domain, in which reference TRBV5-1 and TRBJ1-2 provide the parts outside the CDR3, is KAGVTQTPRYLIKTRGQQVTLSCSPISGHRSVSWYQQTPGQGLQFLFEYFSETQRNKGNFPGRFSGRQFSNSRSEMNVSTLELGDSALYLCASSLAGSYGYTFGSGTRLTVV.

The chain carries TRBV5-1 and TRBJ1-2; D uncertain. This CDR3 region has 12 residues. Trimming pared 0 bases from V and 6 bases from J, leaving 6 bases between. Per the germline V gene, CDR1 is SGHRS and CDR2 is YFSETQ. CDR3 nucleotide sequence: TGCGCCAGCAGCTTGGTGGACCATGGCTACACCTTC. Its translation is CASSLVDHGYTF.

In its sample, this clonotype was seen many times. The CDR3 DNA reads as TGCGCCAGCAGCTTGGCCTCGGGACAGGGGGTTTTCGCTGGAAACACCATATATTTT. This sequence encodes CASSLASGQGVFAGNTIYF. The gene calls are TRBV5-1 and TRBJ1-3, with 11 bases lining up with TRBD1. The V and J ends lost 0 bases and 2 bases, in that order; junction bases with no gene match: 10. The CDR3 spans 19 residues. Germline CDR1 reads SGHRS; CDR2 reads YFSETQ.

The sample holds many counts of this clonotype. V usage is TRBV20-1 and J usage is TRBJ1-4, with TRBD1 matching 8 bases. Germline trimming cut 6 bases from V and 8 bases from J; bases unmatched to any gene: 8. The germline CDR1 and CDR2 sequences are DFQATT and SNEGSKA (reference sequence). This CDR3 region has 13 residues. CDR3 nucleotide sequence: TGCAGTGCACCCGACAGGGGTGTAGAAAAACTGTTTTTT. The encoded protein is CSAPDRGVEKLFF.

This clonotype was observed a handful of times. The rearrangement uses TRBV12-3 or TRBV12-4 and TRBJ2-3; TRBD2 matches 10 bases. The CDR3 runs 14 residues. Trimming at V came to 8 bases and at J to 2 bases, leaving 4 bases not matched to a gene. For the CDR3, the DNA is TGTGCCAGCCTTCTAGCGGGGGTCACAGATACGCAGTATTTT. This translates into CASLLAGVTDTQYF.

Many counts were recorded for this clonotype. The chain couples TRBV12-3 or TRBV12-4 to TRBJ2-5, with no clear D. The V gene lost 3 bases and the J gene lost 4 bases, with 12 bases spanning the gap. The CDR3 has 14 residues. DNA for the CDR3: TGTGCCAGCAGTTTGGGCGGTAGTGGAGAGACCCAGTACTTC. The encoded protein is CASSLGGSGETQYF.

This clonotype has a count of ten or more. The chain links TRBV28 to TRBJ1-3, with a tentative D call TRBD1 (5 bases). The CDR3 contains 14 residues. From germline, CDR1 is MDHEN and CDR2 SYDVKM. V was shortened by 2 bases and J by 5 bases, with 10 bases between the two germline ends. CDR3: CASSLEGTRNTIYF. For the CDR3, the DNA is TGTGCCAGCAGTTTAGAGGGGACCCGAAACACCATATATTTT.

This clonotype was detected many times. The chain uses TRBV20-1 and TRBJ2-1, with D perhaps TRBD2 (6 bases). The germline V gene encodes CDR1 DFQATT and CDR2 SNEGSKA (reference sequence). Trimming took off 6 bases at V and 10 bases at J, with 16 bases between the two ends. The CDR3 length is 12 residues. The CDR3 loop is CSASGLMGEQFF. The CDR3 coding sequence is TGCAGTGCCAGCGGGCTTATGGGAGAGCAGTTCTTC.

This chain connects TRBV10-2 to TRBJ1-6; unclear D gene. The CDR3 spans 18 residues. The germline V and J ends were trimmed by 8 bases and 0 bases, with 20 bases remaining between them. Germline values: CDR1 WSHSY, CDR2 SAAADI. CDR3 in amino acids: CASQNSGPLSSYNSPLHF. DNA for the CDR3: TGCGCCAGCCAAAACTCCGGCCCCTTAAGCTCCTATAATTCACCCCTCCACTTT.

This clonotype was observed many times. J is TRBJ1-2 and V is TRBV20-1; D gene ambiguous. Germline CDR1 reads DFQATT; CDR2 reads SNEGSKA (reference sequence). Trimming stripped 2 bases from V and 2 bases from J, with 6 bases between. The CDR3 length is 12 residues. This CDR3 reads CSARPGNYGYTF. CDR3 nucleotide sequence: TGCAGTGCTAGACCGGGAAACTATGGCTACACCTTC.

The chain couples TRBV10-3 to TRBJ2-2; possibly TRBD2 for D (6 bases). Germline CDR1 reads ENHRY; CDR2 reads SYGVKD. Trimming removed 2 bases from V and 4 bases from J, with 14 bases in between. This CDR3 has 16 amino acids. This chain's CDR3 is CAISEQGGGATGELFF. CDR3 in DNA: TGTGCCATCAGTGAGCAGGGAGGAGGGGCCACCGGGGAGCTGTTTTTT.